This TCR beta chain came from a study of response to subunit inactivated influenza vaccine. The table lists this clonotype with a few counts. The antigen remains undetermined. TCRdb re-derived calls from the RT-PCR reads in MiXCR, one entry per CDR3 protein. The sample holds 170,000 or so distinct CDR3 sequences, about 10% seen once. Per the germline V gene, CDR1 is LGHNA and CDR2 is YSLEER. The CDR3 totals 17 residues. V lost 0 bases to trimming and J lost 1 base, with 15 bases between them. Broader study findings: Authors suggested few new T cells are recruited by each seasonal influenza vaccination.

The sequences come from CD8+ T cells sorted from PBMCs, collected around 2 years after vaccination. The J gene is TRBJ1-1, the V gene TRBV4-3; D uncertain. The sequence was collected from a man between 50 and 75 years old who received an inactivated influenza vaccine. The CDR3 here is CASSQDELGLPNTEAFF. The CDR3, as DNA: TGCGCCAGCAGCCAAGATGAGCTTGGACTGCCGAACACTGAAGCTTTCTTT.